These 2 T cell receptor beta chains share one sample of origin, sequenced in a study of cytomegalovirus exposure and HLA in healthy donors listed by TCRdb under 2017. Receptors were amplified or captured by the immunoSEQ multiplex PCR assay. A mixture of 60 forward primers for TCR Vbeta segments and 13 reverse primers for TCR Jbeta segments was used in the multiplex PCR. The table comes from immuneACCESS by way of TCRdb, which keeps in-frame sequences with V and J called. Part of the clones is missing from these tables; in studies checked, under half for an unresolved V gene and the rest for unknown reasons. Here the sample has approximately 150,000 clones; 72% occur a single time. The leading ten clones occupy 2.1% of the sample. Sequenced: PBMCs. The receptor source for this set is a man between 40 and 49 years old in good health and CMV-seronegative.

To note about this clone: Germline and junction disagree at one end, which may indicate a read error. The rearrangement uses TRBV19 and TRBJ2-7, with D uncertain. The germline gives CDR1 LNHDA, CDR2 SQIVND (reference sequence). The length of the CDR3 is 12 residues. This CDR3 is CASSPDSDEQYF. CDR3 bases: TGTGCCAGTAGTCCCGACTCCGACGAGCAGTACTTC.

The rearrangement links TRBV5-4 to TRBJ2-5, with D maybe TRBD2 (6 bases). Germline V gives CDR1 SGHNT, CDR2 YYREEE (reference sequence). The CDR3 covers 14 residues. V lost 0 bases, J lost 5 bases, and 11 bases lay in between. CDR3 sequence reads: CASSLVGGGETQYF. The CDR3 DNA follows: TGTGCCAGCAGCTTGGTGGGGGGTGGGGAGACCCAGTACTTC.